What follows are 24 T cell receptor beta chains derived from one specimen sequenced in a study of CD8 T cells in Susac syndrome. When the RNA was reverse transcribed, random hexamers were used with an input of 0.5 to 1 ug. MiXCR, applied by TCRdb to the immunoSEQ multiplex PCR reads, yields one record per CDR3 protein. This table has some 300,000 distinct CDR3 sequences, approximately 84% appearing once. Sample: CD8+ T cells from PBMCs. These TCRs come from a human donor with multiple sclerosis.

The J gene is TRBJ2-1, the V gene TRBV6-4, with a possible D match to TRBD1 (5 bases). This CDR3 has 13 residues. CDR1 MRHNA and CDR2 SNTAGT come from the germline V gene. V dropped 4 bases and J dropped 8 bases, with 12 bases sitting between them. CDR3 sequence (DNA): TGTGCCAGCAGTGGTTCACAGGAGCATGAGCAGTTCTTC. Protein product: CASSGSQEHEQFF.

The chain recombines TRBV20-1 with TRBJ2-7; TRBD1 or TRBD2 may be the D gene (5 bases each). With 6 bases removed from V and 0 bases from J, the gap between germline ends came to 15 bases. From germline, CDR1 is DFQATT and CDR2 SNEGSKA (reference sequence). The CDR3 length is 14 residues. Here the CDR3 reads CSASGPNFSYEQYF. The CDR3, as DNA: TGCAGTGCGTCGGGACCGAATTTCTCCTACGAGCAGTACTTC.

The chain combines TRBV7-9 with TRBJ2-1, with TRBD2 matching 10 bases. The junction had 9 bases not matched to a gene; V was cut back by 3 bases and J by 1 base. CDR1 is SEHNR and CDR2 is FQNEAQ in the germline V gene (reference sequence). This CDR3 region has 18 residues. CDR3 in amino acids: CASSLGKLAGPSYNEQFF. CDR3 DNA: TGTGCCAGCAGCTTGGGTAAACTAGCGGGACCTTCCTACAATGAGCAGTTCTTC.

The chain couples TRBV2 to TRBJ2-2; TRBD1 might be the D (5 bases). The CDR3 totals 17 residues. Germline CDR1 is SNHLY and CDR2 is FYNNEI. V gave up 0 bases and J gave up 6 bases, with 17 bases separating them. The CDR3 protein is CASSEARGQLLSGELFF. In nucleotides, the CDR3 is TGTGCCAGCAGTGAAGCCCGAGGACAACTGCTTTCCGGGGAGCTGTTTTTT.

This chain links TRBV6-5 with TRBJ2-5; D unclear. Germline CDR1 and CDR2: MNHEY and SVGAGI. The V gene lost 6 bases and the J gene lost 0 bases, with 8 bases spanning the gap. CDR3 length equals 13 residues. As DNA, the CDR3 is TGTGCCAGCAGCAAGAGCTACCAAGAGACCCAGTACTTC. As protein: CASSKSYQETQYF.

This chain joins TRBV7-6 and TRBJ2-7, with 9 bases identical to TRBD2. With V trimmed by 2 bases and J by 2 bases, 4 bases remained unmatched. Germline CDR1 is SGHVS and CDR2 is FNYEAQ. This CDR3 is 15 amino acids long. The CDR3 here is CASSLKTSGTYEQYF. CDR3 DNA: TGTGCCAGCAGCTTAAAGACTAGCGGCACCTACGAGCAGTACTTC.

DNA for the CDR3: TGTGCCAGCAGCTTTGGACTAGCGGGAGGAGTGCACGAGCAGTACTTC. Amino acids: CASSFGLAGGVHEQYF. The chain uses TRBV5-4 and TRBJ2-7; TRBD2 matches at 14 bases. Germline V CDR1 and CDR2: SGHNT, YYREEE (reference sequence). Trimming removed 2 bases from V and 5 bases from J; junction bases left unmatched: 6. This CDR3 region has 16 residues.

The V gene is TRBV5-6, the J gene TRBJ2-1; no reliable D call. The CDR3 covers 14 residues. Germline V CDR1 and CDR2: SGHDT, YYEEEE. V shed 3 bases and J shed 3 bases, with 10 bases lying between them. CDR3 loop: CASSSSRLYNEQFF. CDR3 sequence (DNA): TGTGCCAGCAGCTCCTCCAGACTCTACAATGAGCAGTTCTTC.

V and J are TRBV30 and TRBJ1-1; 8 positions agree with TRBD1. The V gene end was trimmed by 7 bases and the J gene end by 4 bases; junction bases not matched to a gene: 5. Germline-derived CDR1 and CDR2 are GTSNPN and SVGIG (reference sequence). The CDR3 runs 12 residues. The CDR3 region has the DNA TGTGCCTCATACAGGGGGGGCACTGAAGCTTTCTTT. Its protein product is CASYRGGTEAFF.

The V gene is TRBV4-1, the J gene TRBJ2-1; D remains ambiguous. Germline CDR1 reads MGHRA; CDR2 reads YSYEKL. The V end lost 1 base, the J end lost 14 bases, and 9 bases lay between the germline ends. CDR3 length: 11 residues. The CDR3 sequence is CASSQGPVEFF. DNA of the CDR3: TGCGCCAGCAGCCAAGGGCCCGTGGAGTTCTTC.

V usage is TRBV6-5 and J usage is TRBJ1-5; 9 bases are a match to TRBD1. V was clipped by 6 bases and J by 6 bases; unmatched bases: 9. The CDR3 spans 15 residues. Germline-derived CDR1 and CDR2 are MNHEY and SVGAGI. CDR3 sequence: CASSGGTGLFQPQHF. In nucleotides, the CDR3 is TGTGCCAGCAGCGGCGGGACAGGGTTATTTCAGCCCCAGCATTTT.

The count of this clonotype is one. CDR3 sequence: CASSFAGSAYGYTF. The CDR3 region has the DNA TGTGCCAGCAGTTTCGCCGGGTCCGCCTATGGCTACACCTTC. The V call is TRBV12-3 or TRBV12-4, the J call TRBJ1-2; D is unclear. Trimming stripped 3 bases from V and 4 bases from J, with 12 bases between. This CDR3 is 14 amino acids long.

The chain's CDR3 is CASSPPVNTEAFF. The CDR3 DNA sequence: TGTGCCAGCAGCCCGCCGGTGAACACTGAAGCTTTCTTT. V usage is TRBV7-6 and J usage is TRBJ1-1; no clear D gene. V was cut by 5 bases and J by 0 bases, with 7 bases left in between. The germline V gene encodes CDR1 SGHVS and CDR2 FNYEAQ. The CDR3 runs to 13 residues.

The CDR3 here is CASSYPPQQYF. In DNA, the CDR3 is TGTGCCAGCAGCTACCCTCCCCAGCAGTACTTC. The chain employs TRBV5-5 and TRBJ2-7, with no clear D. This CDR3 is built from 11 residues. The germline gives CDR1 SGHKS, CDR2 YYEKEE (reference sequence). The V end was cut by 3 bases, the J end by 8 bases, with 9 bases between. Based on the CDR3 plus reference TRBV5-5 and TRBJ2-7, the full variable domain is DAGVTQSPTHLIKTRGQQVTLRCSPISGHKSVSWYQQVLGQGPQFIFQYYEKEERGRGNFPDRFSARQFPNYSSELNVNALLLGDSALYLCASSYPPQQYFGPGTRLTVT.

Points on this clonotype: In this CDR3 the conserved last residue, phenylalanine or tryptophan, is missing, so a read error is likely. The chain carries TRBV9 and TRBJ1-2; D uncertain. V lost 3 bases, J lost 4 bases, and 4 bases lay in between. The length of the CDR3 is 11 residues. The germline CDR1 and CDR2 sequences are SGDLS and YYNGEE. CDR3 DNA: TGTGCCAGCAGCGACGTCTATGGCTACACCCTC. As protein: CASSDVYGYTL.

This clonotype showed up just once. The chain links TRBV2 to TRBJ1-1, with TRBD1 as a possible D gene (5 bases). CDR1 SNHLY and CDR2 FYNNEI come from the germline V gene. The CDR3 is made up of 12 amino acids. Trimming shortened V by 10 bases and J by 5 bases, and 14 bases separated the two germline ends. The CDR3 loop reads CAIWRGRTEAFF. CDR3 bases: TGTGCCATTTGGCGGGGACGAACTGAAGCTTTCTTT.

CDR3 loop: CASSQGVSPNTEAFF. The CDR3 nucleotides read TGTGCCAGCAGCCAGGGAGTCAGTCCGAACACTGAAGCTTTCTTT. The rearrangement links TRBV3-1 to TRBJ1-1; D remains ambiguous. CDR1 and CDR2 from the germline V gene are LGHDT and YNNKEL (reference sequence). The CDR3 is 15 residues long. Trimming cost V 3 bases and J 1 base, with 12 bases left between them.

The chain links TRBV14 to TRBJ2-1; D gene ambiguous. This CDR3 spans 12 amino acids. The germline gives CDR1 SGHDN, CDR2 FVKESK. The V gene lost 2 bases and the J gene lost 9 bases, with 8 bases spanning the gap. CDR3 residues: CASSQLRREQFF. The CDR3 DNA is TGTGCCAGCAGCCAACTCCGGCGTGAGCAGTTCTTC.

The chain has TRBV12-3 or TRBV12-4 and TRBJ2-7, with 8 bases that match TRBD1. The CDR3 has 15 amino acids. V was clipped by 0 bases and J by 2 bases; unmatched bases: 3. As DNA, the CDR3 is TGTGCCAGCAGTTTAGCGGACAGGGTGCCCTACGAGCAGTACTTC. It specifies CASSLADRVPYEQYF.

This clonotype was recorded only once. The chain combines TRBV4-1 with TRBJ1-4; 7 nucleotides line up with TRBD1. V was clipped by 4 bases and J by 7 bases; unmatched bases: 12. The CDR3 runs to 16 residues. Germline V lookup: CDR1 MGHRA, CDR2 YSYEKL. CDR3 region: CASSLSPGGIVEKLFF. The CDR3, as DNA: TGCGCCAGCAGCCTCTCTCCAGGGGGAATAGTTGAAAAACTGTTTTTT.

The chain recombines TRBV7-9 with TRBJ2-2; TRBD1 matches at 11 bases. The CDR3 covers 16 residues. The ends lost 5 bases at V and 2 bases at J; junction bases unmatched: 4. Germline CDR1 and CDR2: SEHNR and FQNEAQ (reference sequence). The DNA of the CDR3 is TGTGCCAGCAGCCCGGACAGGGGGCTTAACACCGGGGAGCTGTTTTTT. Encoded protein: CASSPDRGLNTGELFF.

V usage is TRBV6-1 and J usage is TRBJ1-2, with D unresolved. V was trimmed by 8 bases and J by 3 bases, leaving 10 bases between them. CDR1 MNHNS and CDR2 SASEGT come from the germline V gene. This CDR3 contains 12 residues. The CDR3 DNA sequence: TGTGCCAGCTTAACAGTGGACTATGGCTACACCTTC. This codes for CASLTVDYGYTF.

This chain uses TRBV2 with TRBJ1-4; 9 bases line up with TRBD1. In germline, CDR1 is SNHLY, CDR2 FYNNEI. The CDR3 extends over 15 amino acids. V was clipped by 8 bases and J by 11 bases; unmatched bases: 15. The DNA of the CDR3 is TGTGCCAGCCCTGAACGCGACAGGGGGAGAAGGAAACTGTTTTTT. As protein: CASPERDRGRRKLFF.

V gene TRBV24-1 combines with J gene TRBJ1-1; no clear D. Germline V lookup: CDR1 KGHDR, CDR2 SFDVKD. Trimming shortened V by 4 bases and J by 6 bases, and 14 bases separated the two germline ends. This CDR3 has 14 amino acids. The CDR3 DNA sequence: TGTGCCACCAGTGAAGCCGACACCACTTCTGAAGCTTTCTTT. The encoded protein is CATSEADTTSEAFF.